The 13 T cell receptor beta chains presented below share a single source sample, sequenced in a study of cytomegalovirus exposure and HLA in healthy donors. Both 60 Vbeta primers and 13 Jbeta primers went into the PCR. Libraries were prepared by immunoSEQ multiplex PCR; TCRdb keeps only in-frame clonotypes and omits some of them. Among around 150,000 clones, more than 65% were seen once, and the ten largest hold roughly 1.3%. Input material: PBMCs. All receptors come from a woman aged 45-59 years in good health and CMV-seronegative.

The gene calls are TRBV5-6 and TRBJ2-1; TRBD2 aligns across 14 bases. V gave up 9 bases and J gave up 7 bases; unmatched junction bases: 15. Germline V CDR1 and CDR2: SGHDT, YYEEEE. CDR3 length equals 17 residues. The DNA of the CDR3 is TGTGCCACAAGTTCGGGACTAGCGGGGGCCAGAAGGAATGAGCAGTTCTTC. Protein: CATSSGLAGARRNEQFF.

The V call is TRBV7-2, the J call TRBJ2-3; 8 positions match TRBD1. CDR1 SGHTA and CDR2 FQGNSA come from the germline V gene. V lost 4 bases and J lost 4; bases outside the gene matches: 7. The CDR3 extends over 15 amino acids. CDR3 nucleotide sequence: TGTGCCAGCAGCTCCCGGACAGGGTTGGCAGATACGCAGTATTTT. As protein: CASSSRTGLADTQYF. The entire variable domain, with the rest obtained from reference TRBV7-2 and TRBJ2-3, is as follows: GAGVSQSPSNKVTEKGKDVELRCDPISGHTALYWYRQSLGQGLEFLIYFQGNSAPDKSGLPSDRFSAERTGGSVSTLTIQRTQQEDSAVYLCASSSRTGLADTQYFGPGTRLTVL.

The CDR3 is CASSLVRGEYQETQYF. CDR3 bases: TGTGCCAGCAGCTTAGTCAGGGGAGAATACCAAGAGACCCAGTACTTC. The genes are TRBV7-9 and TRBJ2-5; maybe TRBD1 (6 bases). Trimming shortened V by 1 base and J by 0 bases, and 12 bases separated the two germline ends. This CDR3 has 16 amino acids. Germline V CDR1 and CDR2: SEHNR, FQNEAQ (reference sequence).

The gene calls are TRBV5-3 and TRBJ1-1; 7 bases are a match to TRBD1. TRBV5-3 is designated an ORF whose function remains uncertain. The CDR3 has 16 residues. J gave up 0 bases and V 1 base, and 6 bases lay outside the gene matches. The CDR3 nucleotides are TGTGCCAGAAGCTTGTCCCCCACAGGGGTGAACACTGAAGCTTTCTTT. Residues: CARSLSPTGVNTEAFF.

The gene calls are TRBV19 and TRBJ1-4; tentatively, D is TRBD1 (6 bases). V was clipped by 4 bases and J by 6 bases, with 18 bases between them. The V gene's germline CDR1 is LNHDA and CDR2 SQIVND (reference sequence). The CDR3 is 16 residues long. The CDR3 DNA reads TGTGCCAGTAGTACCATTGACAGGACCAGACATGAAAAACTGTTTTTT. It specifies CASSTIDRTRHEKLFF.

This sequence joins TRBV25-1 and TRBJ2-6; D perhaps matches TRBD1 (5 bases). Germline CDR1 MGHDK, CDR2 SYGVNS. This CDR3 has 17 residues. V shed 3 bases and J shed 0 bases, with 12 bases lying between them. This CDR3 is CASSEAGQSSGANVLTF. In DNA, the CDR3 is TGTGCCAGCAGTGAGGCAGGGCAGAGCTCTGGGGCCAACGTCCTGACTTTC.

The rearrangement joins TRBV15 to TRBJ1-2, with a tentative D call TRBD1 (6 bases). The CDR3 runs to 18 residues. Germline V lookup: CDR1 LNHNV, CDR2 YYDKDF (reference sequence). V was clipped by 2 bases and J by 6 bases, with 25 bases between them. CDR3 in amino acids: CATSRPKGQGIDRDGYTF. CDR3 in DNA: TGTGCCACCAGCAGACCAAAGGGGCAGGGGATCGATCGGGATGGCTACACCTTC.

The chain joins TRBV7-2 to TRBJ2-7, with unresolved D. The CDR3 totals 13 residues. V lost 3 bases and J lost 1, with 7 bases in between. Germline lookup yields CDR1 SGHTA and CDR2 FQGNSA. The CDR3 nucleotides read TGTGCCAGCAGCTTTCCCGGGTCCTACGAGCAGTACTTC. It codes for CASSFPGSYEQYF.

The chain joins TRBV7-6 to TRBJ2-7, with 9 bases fitting TRBD1. The V and J ends lost 8 bases and 1 base, in that order; junction bases with no gene match: 9. The CDR3 is 15 residues long. CDR1 SGHVS and CDR2 FNYEAQ come from the germline V gene. The CDR3 DNA is TGTGCCAGCGGACGCCGGGACAGGGAGTCCTACGAGCAGTACTTC. Protein product: CASGRRDRESYEQYF.

V usage is TRBV10-2 and J usage is TRBJ2-5, with D possibly TRBD2 on 6 matching bases. The J call may be mistaken, given a closer DNA end match to TRBJ2-7. The germline gives CDR1 WSHSY, CDR2 SAAADI. There are 14 residues in the CDR3. CDR3 coding DNA: TGCGCCAGCATAGCGGAGATCACCCCCTACGAGCAGTACTTC. Translated: CASIAEITPYEQYF.

The gene calls are TRBV5-1 and TRBJ2-5, with 7 bases matching TRBD1. This CDR3 has 13 amino acids. V shed 4 bases and J 2 bases; nucleotides not matched to a gene: 2. Germline loops: CDR1 SGHRS, CDR2 YFSETQ. CDR3 sequence: CASSPGQQETQYF. DNA of the CDR3: TGCGCCAGCAGCCCGGGACAGCAAGAGACCCAGTACTTC.

This chain joins TRBV7-2 and TRBJ2-5; D is unresolved. The CDR3 length is 13 residues. V was clipped by 6 bases and J by 1 base, with 9 bases between them. The germline V gene encodes CDR1 SGHTA and CDR2 FQGNSA. The CDR3: CASSPRPQETQYF. The CDR3 nucleotides are TGTGCCAGCAGTCCGCGCCCCCAAGAGACCCAGTACTTC.

The J gene is TRBJ1-1, the V gene TRBV30; D gene uncertain. The germline V gene encodes CDR1 GTSNPN and CDR2 SVGIG (reference sequence). V gave up 1 base and J gave up 4 bases, with 7 bases separating them. The CDR3 sequence is 12 residues long. CDR3 protein: CAWSGLSTEAFF. CDR3 DNA: TGTGCCTGGAGTGGGTTGAGCACTGAAGCTTTCTTT.